A selection of T cell receptor beta chains follows, all from one sample in a study of blood T cell repertoires in COVID-19. The protocol was immunoSEQ multiplex PCR, while the TCRdb copy is restricted to in-frame clones and leaves out a portion. This sample has 390,000 or so clones, with approximately 87% found just once. The sequenced sample consisted of PBMCs or T cells enriched from blood (not recorded which). The origin of the receptors is a woman between 45 and 65 years old who had recovered from COVID-19. Both conserved end residues are part of each CDR3. D genes are given only for firm matches. Only part of the rows carry a size: once, few, many, or a class if the clone is expanded.

CDR3 length,D gene,clone size,V gene,J gene,CDR3 DNA,CDR3 protein
15,TRBD2,.,TRBV6-1,TRBJ2-4,TGTGCCAGCAGTGAAAGATGGAGCGGGGGAGACATTCAGTACTTC,CASSERWSGGDIQYF
15,TRBD1,few,TRBV5-1,TRBJ1-5,TGCGCCAGCAGCGCATCTACAGGGGGCAATCAGCCCCAGCATTTT,CASSASTGGNQPQHF
16,TRBD2,.,TRBV5-1,TRBJ2-3,TGCGCCAGCAGCTTGGTTGCGCTAGCGGGGGGAGATACGCAGTATTTT,CASSLVALAGGDTQYF
12,.,.,TRBV6-5,TRBJ1-6,TGTGCCAGCACTGGGGGGAATTCACCCCTCCACTTT,CASTGGNSPLHF
12,.,.,TRBV14,TRBJ1-2,TGTGCCAGCAGCCAGCCGACAGCCGGATACACCTTC,CASSQPTAGYTF
14,.,.,TRBV7-2,TRBJ1-2,TGTGCCAGCAGCTTGACAGAGTTTAACTATGGCTACACCTTC,CASSLTEFNYGYTF
15,.,.,TRBV19,TRBJ1-1,TGTGCCAGTAGGACCCGAGCCTTTGGGCCTGCTGAAGCTTTCTTT,CASRTRAFGPAEAFF
17,.,.,TRBV19,TRBJ2-3,TGTGCCAGTAGTCCCCCCCCCGGTTTCCTTAGCACAGATACGCAGTATTTT,CASSPPPGFLSTDTQYF
16,.,.,TRBV21-1,TRBJ1-5,TGTGCCAGCAGCAAAGGGGGGGGACAAGGTAATCAGCCCCAGCATTTT,CASSKGGGQGNQPQHF
13,.,.,TRBV6-5,TRBJ1-2,TGTGCCAGCAGCAGGGACTTCAACTATGGCTACACCTTC,CASSRDFNYGYTF
16,TRBD1,.,TRBV5-8,TRBJ2-7,TGTGCCAGCAGGAGCCGGTCAGGGGGCCATGACTACGAGCAGTACTTC,CASRSRSGGHDYEQYF
16,TRBD2,.,TRBV4-3,TRBJ2-2,TGCGCCAGCAGCCCCGGACTAGCGGCGAACACCGGGGAGCTGTTTTTT,CASSPGLAANTGELFF
16,.,.,TRBV30,TRBJ1-6,TGTGCCTGCCGCCCAGGGTTCTTACCTTTGAATTCACCCCTCCACTTT,CACRPGFLPLNSPLHF
15,.,.,TRBV9,TRBJ1-4,TGTGCCAGCAGCGTAGGGGGCAGGGTGTTTGAAAAACTGTTTTTT,CASSVGGRVFEKLFF
14,.,.,TRBV7-2,TRBJ2-2,TGTGCCAGCAGCCCAACATCGGGGACCGGGGAGCTGTTTTTT,CASSPTSGTGELFF
14,TRBD2,.,TRBV11-2,TRBJ2-7,TGTGCCAGCAGCTTAGGGACTAGTCCCTACGAGCAGTACTTC,CASSLGTSPYEQYF
13,.,few,TRBV5-5,TRBJ1-1,TGTGCCAGCAGCTCGGCGGTGAACACTGAAGCTTTCTTT,CASSSAVNTEAFF
12,.,.,TRBV5-1,TRBJ1-1,TGCGCCAGCAGCCTGGTCGCAGGGGAAGCTTTCTTT,CASSLVAGEAFF
13,TRBD1,.,TRBV27,TRBJ1-2,TGTGCCAGCAGTCGACAGGGGTGGGATGGCTACACCTTC,CASSRQGWDGYTF
14,TRBD1,once,TRBV5-6,TRBJ1-1,TGTGCCAGCAGCTTACCGACAGGGATCACTGAAGCTTTCTTT,CASSLPTGITEAFF
12,TRBD2,.,TRBV10-2,TRBJ2-5,TGCGCCAGCAGCAGCGGGGGAGAAGTTCAGTACTTC,CASSSGGEVQYF
16,TRBD1,.,TRBV27,TRBJ2-5,TGTGCCAGCAGTCCACGGTGGACAGGACTCCAAGAGACCCAGTACTTC,CASSPRWTGLQETQYF
18,TRBD1,.,TRBV4-1,TRBJ1-2,TGCGCCAGCAGCCAAGATCACGGGACAGGGGGGTTCGACTATGGCTACACCTTC,CASSQDHGTGGFDYGYTF
15,.,few,TRBV28,TRBJ1-3,TGTGCCAGCACCCCAGCGGGGGCCTCTGGAAACACCATATATTTT,CASTPAGASGNTIYF
16,.,.,TRBV4-1,TRBJ1-1,TGCGCCAGTTCGAAAAGTTTTATGACAGAGAACACTGAAGCTTTCTTT,CASSKSFMTENTEAFF
13,.,.,TRBV7-9,TRBJ1-2,TGTGCCAGCAGCTTGATGGAGGGGCCCTGGGACACCTTC,CASSLMEGPWDTF